This T cell receptor beta chain was captured in a study of tumor-infiltrating lymphocytes in primary liver carcinoma. The CDR3 consists of 13 residues. Per germline, CDR1 MNHEY and CDR2 SVGAGI. After removal of 6 bases from V and 4 bases from J, the junction contained 3 bases not matched to a gene. A primer in the constant region served to generate TCR beta cDNA from 450 to 650 ng of total RNA. Three rounds of nested multiplex PCR with slightly modified ARM-PCR produced TCR beta libraries. With TRBV1-TRBV30 forward primers and a C-beta reverse primer, the first two PCR rounds were run for approximately 10 cycles each. TCRdb re-called the multiplex PCR reads with MiXCR, one entry per CDR3 protein. The sample lists about 320,000 distinct CDR3 sequences; 50% to 75% were seen once. It was unsorted whole blood that yielded blood RNA, and germline DNA was also extracted.

The chain employs TRBV6-5 and TRBJ1-2; 9 bases map to TRBD1. The sequence was obtained from a woman younger than 45 with primary liver carcinoma and hepatitis B virus infection. Sequencing was carried out using peripheral blood. The CDR3 here is CASSGDRVYGYTF. The CDR3 coding sequence is TGTGCCAGCAGCGGGGACAGGGTCTATGGCTACACCTTC.